The source of this T cell receptor (beta chain) is a study of metastatic and nonmetastatic thyroid tumors. Across the study: Repertoire data that came from the blood and tumor or nodule tissue of malignant and benign thyroid patients were compared. Findings of the study overall: TCR beta diversity was reportedly significantly higher in malignant thyroid tumors than benign nodules, in blood and tumor.

Until they underwent thyroid surgery, no patient had received any treatment. The CDR3 sequence is 15 residues long. Germline lookup yields CDR1 MDHEN and CDR2 SYDVKM. V lost 6 bases and J lost 0, with 14 bases in between. This clone came up once. Antigen specificity is unknown. Original handling: Between-group CDR3 differences, defined by clinicopathological status, yielded a distant-metastasis classifier for papillary thyroid cancer. With MiXCR, TCRdb called clones anew from the PCR reads. None of the V and J calls come from the authors' own analysis; TCRdb made them. The sample shows 21,000 or so clones, 11% of them seen only once.

The TCR was taken from a female donor with papillary thyroid cancer or a benign thyroid nodule (not recorded which). Some clones in this sample may be carry-over from other donors' samples. Specimen: blood. The chain couples TRBV28 to TRBJ1-2; no firm D call. The CDR3 loop reads CASRVVSLANYGYTF. The CDR3 DNA reads TGTGCCAGCAGAGTTGTGAGTTTGGCTAACTATGGCTACACCTTC.